The clone carrying this T cell receptor (beta chain) was detected many times. Its target is unknown. The sample originates from a study of T cells in Graves' hyperthyroidism and ophthalmopathy. The CDR3 contains 15 residues. Trimming removed 4 bases from V and 1 base from J, with 13 bases in between. Regions amplified from RNA transcripts were the TCR beta CDR3 regions. HTBI primers were employed in a first-round RT-PCR of the TCR CDR3. TCRdb re-analysed the multiplex PCR reads in MiXCR, keeping a single row per CDR3 protein. The data contain approximately 710,000 distinct CDR3 sequences, roughly 17% of them singletons. The study, taken as a whole, reports: The model predicted ophthalmopathy a median around 6 months before onset.

Together with thyroid ultrasound, orbital computed tomography, serum thyroxine and TRAb, clinical symptoms were used for diagnoses. Material for sequencing was blood. J is TRBJ2-5 and V is TRBV12-3 or TRBV12-4; TRBD2 is a possible D gene (6 bases). This clonotype was obtained from a man aged 50-59 years with Graves' hyperthyroidism. In DNA, the CDR3 is TGTGCCAGCAGTTCCGCGGGACGGGCCCAAGAGACCCAGTACTTC. Its protein product is CASSSAGRAQETQYF.